The 18 T cell receptor beta chains below were found in one sample sequenced in a study of cytomegalovirus exposure and HLA in healthy donors. The PCR ran on 60 Vbeta and 13 Jbeta primers. Sequencing was performed with immunoSEQ multiplex PCR; in TCRdb, only in-frame clones are kept and a portion is missing. Of 150,000 to 200,000 clones listed, 75% to 85% are singletons. Sequencing input: PBMCs. The receptor set was obtained from a woman aged 45-60 years in good health and CMV-seronegative.

The chain links TRBV30 to TRBJ1-1, with a weak D call TRBD1 (6 bases). Germline V gene data show CDR1 as GTSNPN and CDR2 as SVGIG (reference sequence). The V end was cut by 0 bases, the J end by 5 bases, with 10 bases between. The CDR3 contains 13 residues. CDR3 in amino acids: CAWSVLDRTEAFF. CDR3 nucleotide sequence: TGTGCCTGGAGTGTCCTTGACAGGACTGAAGCTTTCTTT.

J is TRBJ2-2 and V is TRBV10-1, with D hard to call. Per the germline V gene, CDR1 is WNHNN and CDR2 is SYGVQD (reference sequence). The V and J ends lost 1 base and 5 bases respectively, with 8 bases between them. The CDR3 length is 14 residues. The CDR3 DNA follows: TGCGCCAGCAGTGAGTTCTTAGAAACCGGGGAGCTGTTTTTT. Its translation: CASSEFLETGELFF.

This rearrangement joins TRBV6-5 to TRBJ1-2, with D unclear. Trimming took 5 bases from V and 2 from J, leaving 6 bases between them. Germline V CDR1 and CDR2: MNHEY, SVGAGI. The CDR3 loop spans 12 amino acids. CDR3 protein: CASSPNNYGYTF. In DNA form, the CDR3 reads TGTGCCAGCAGTCCTAACAACTATGGCTACACCTTC.

This clone was seen a handful of times. The rearrangement uses TRBV5-4 and TRBJ1-2, with TRBD1 matching 9 bases. Germline lookup yields CDR1 SGHNT and CDR2 YYREEE (reference sequence). V lost 3 bases to trimming and J lost 2 bases; unmatched junction nucleotides: 2. The CDR3 totals 14 residues. The CDR3 DNA is TGTGCCAGCAGCTGGGACAGGGAGAACTATGGCTACACCTTC. It specifies CASSWDRENYGYTF.

This clone was seen only a few times. The chain is built from TRBV18 and TRBJ2-6, with 8 bases fitting TRBD1. Trimming cost V 4 bases and J 2 bases; bases outside gene matches: 1. CDR1 and CDR2 (germline): KGHSH, LQKENI. CDR3 size: 15 residues. The CDR3: CASSQQGAGANVLTF. The CDR3 nucleotides read TGTGCCAGCTCACAACAGGGGGCTGGGGCCAACGTCCTGACTTTC. Full variable domain (outside the CDR3, taken from reference TRBV18 and TRBJ2-6): NAGVMQNPRHLVRRRGQEARLRCSPMKGHSHVYWYRQLPEEGLKFMVYLQKENIIDESGMPKERFSAEFPKEGPSILRIQQVVRGDSAAYFCASSQQGAGANVLTFGAGSRLTVL.

V gene TRBV23-1 combines with J gene TRBJ1-1; TRBD1 might be the D (6 bases). TRBV23-1 is treated as an ORF (open reading frame) with a function not yet certain. Trimming pared 3 bases from V and 3 bases from J, leaving 17 bases between. The CDR3 has 16 amino acids. CDR3 in DNA: TGCGCCAGCAGTCACGGGGAACGGACAGAGCACACTGAAGCTTTCTTT. Translating gives CASSHGERTEHTEAFF.

The rearrangement links TRBV11-2 to TRBJ1-5; 7 bases map to TRBD1. V lost 3 bases and J lost 6; bases outside the gene matches: 8. CDR1 and CDR2 from the germline V gene are SGHAT and FQNNGV. This CDR3 comprises 15 residues. The CDR3 bases are TGTGCCAGCAGCTTGGAAGGGGGCAAGGGTCAGCCCCAGCATTTT. Its protein is CASSLEGGKGQPQHF.

The V gene is TRBV29-1, the J gene TRBJ1-2; TRBD1 is a possible D gene (5 bases). The CDR3 is 11 residues long. Germline lookup yields CDR1 SQVTM and CDR2 ANQGSEA. The V end lost 7 bases, the J end lost 3 bases, and 9 bases lay between the germline ends. The CDR3 coding sequence is TGCAGCGGCGGGACTGACTATGGCTACACCTTC. Its protein product is CSGGTDYGYTF.

The V gene is TRBV6-1, the J gene TRBJ1-2, with a possible D match to TRBD1 (5 bases). V lost 1 base, J lost 8 bases, and 20 bases lay in between. The CDR3 is 16 amino acids. Germline-derived CDR1 and CDR2 are MNHNS and SASEGT. In nucleotides, the CDR3 is TGTGCCAGCAGTGAAGAGCTCGGGGGACCCATTATAGGCTACACCTTC. Its protein is CASSEELGGPIIGYTF.

The chain links TRBV6-5 to TRBJ1-2; a possible D gene is TRBD1 (5 bases). In germline, CDR1 is MNHEY, CDR2 SVGAGI. V lost 7 bases to trimming and J lost 7 bases, with 22 bases between them. CDR3 length: 15 residues. CDR3 bases: TGTGCCAGCACTCTAAGGAGGGACCCTCTAATTGGCTACACCTTC. Translated, it gives CASTLRRDPLIGYTF.

This clone is a singleton in its sample. The V call is TRBV19, the J call TRBJ2-7; TRBD1 matches at 10 bases. Germline assignment: CDR1 LNHDA and CDR2 SQIVND (reference sequence). V lost 4 bases to trimming and J lost 3 bases; unmatched junction nucleotides: 3. The CDR3 length is 14 residues. The CDR3 sequence is CASSTTGGSYEQYF. CDR3 sequence (DNA): TGTGCCAGTAGTACGACAGGGGGCAGCTACGAGCAGTACTTC.

In its sample, this clone was seen a few times. CDR3 sequence reads: CASSLTLGDGYTF. In DNA, the CDR3 is TGTGCCAGCAGCTTAACCCTCGGGGATGGCTACACCTTC. The chain recombines TRBV5-6 with TRBJ1-2; D is unresolved. The CDR3 has 13 amino acids. V was trimmed by 2 bases and J by 6 bases, leaving 11 bases between them. Germline V lookup: CDR1 SGHDT, CDR2 YYEEEE.

This sequence joins TRBV5-1 and TRBJ2-2, with 11 bases matching TRBD2. CDR1 SGHRS and CDR2 YFSETQ come from the germline V gene. The J segment lost 1 base and the V segment lost 4 bases, leaving 3 bases of the junction unmatched. The CDR3 is 16 amino acids. This CDR3 reads CASSRTSGLNTGELFF. CDR3 nucleotide sequence: TGCGCCAGCAGCAGGACTAGCGGGCTGAACACCGGGGAGCTGTTTTTT.

The genes are TRBV27 and TRBJ2-6, with unresolved D. With 0 bases removed from V and 0 bases from J, the gap between germline ends came to 9 bases. The CDR3 runs to 17 residues. The V gene's germline CDR1 is MNHEY and CDR2 SMNVEV (reference sequence). CDR3 in amino acids: CASSLSISSSGANVLTF. The DNA of the CDR3 is TGTGCCAGCAGTTTATCGATCAGTTCCTCTGGGGCCAACGTCCTGACTTTC.

The chain links TRBV4-1 to TRBJ2-7; 8 bases are a match to TRBD1. CDR1 is MGHRA and CDR2 is YSYEKL in the germline V gene. The length of the CDR3 is 15 residues. Trimming took 1 base from V and 2 from J; bases not matched to a gene: 4. DNA for the CDR3: TGCGCCAGCAGCCAAGCCGGGACAGGAGCCTACGAGCAGTACTTC. Its protein is CASSQAGTGAYEQYF.

This chain links TRBV2 with TRBJ2-1, with D possibly being TRBD1 (5 bases). Trimming left V 7 bases short and J 10 bases short, with 17 bases between. The CDR3 loop spans 13 amino acids. Per the germline V gene, CDR1 is SNHLY and CDR2 is FYNNEI. This CDR3 is CASTLMTAGEQFF. The DNA of the CDR3 is TGTGCCAGCACCCTGATGACAGCCGGGGAGCAGTTCTTC.

V usage is TRBV29-1 and J usage is TRBJ1-5; D may be TRBD1 (5 bases). The CDR3 extends over 12 amino acids. Germline V lookup: CDR1 SQVTM, CDR2 ANQGSEA. Trimming removed 7 bases from V and 3 bases from J, with 10 bases in between. The CDR3 sequence is CSASGYNQPQHF. The DNA of the CDR3 is TGCAGCGCCTCAGGGTACAATCAGCCCCAGCATTTT.

This CDR3 reads CATTLVAGAAGANVLTF. The DNA of the CDR3 is TGTGCCACGACACTTGTGGCGGGAGCGGCTGGGGCCAACGTCCTGACTTTC. The chain joins TRBV5-6 to TRBJ2-6; 7 bases align to TRBD2. The CDR3 loop spans 17 amino acids. The V and J ends lost 9 bases and 2 bases, in that order; junction bases with no gene match: 14. CDR1 is SGHDT and CDR2 is YYEEEE in the germline V gene. Looking up the rest from reference TRBV5-6 and TRBJ2-6 gives the full variable domain: DAGVTQSPTHLIKTRGQQVTLRCSPKSGHDTVSWYQQALGQGPQFIFQYYEEEERQRGNFPDRFSGHQFPNYSSELNVNALLLGDSALYLCATTLVAGAAGANVLTFGAGSRLTVL.